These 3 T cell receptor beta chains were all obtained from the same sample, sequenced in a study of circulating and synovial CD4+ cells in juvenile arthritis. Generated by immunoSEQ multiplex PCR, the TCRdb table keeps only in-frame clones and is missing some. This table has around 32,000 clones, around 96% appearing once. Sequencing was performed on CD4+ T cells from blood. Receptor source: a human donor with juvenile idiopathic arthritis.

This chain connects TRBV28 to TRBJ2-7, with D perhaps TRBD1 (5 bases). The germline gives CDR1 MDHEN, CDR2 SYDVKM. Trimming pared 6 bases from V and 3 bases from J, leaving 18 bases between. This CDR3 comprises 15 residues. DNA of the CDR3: TGTGCCAGCAGCTACCCCCTTAGGGGAAACTACGAGCAGTACTTC. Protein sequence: CASSYPLRGNYEQYF.

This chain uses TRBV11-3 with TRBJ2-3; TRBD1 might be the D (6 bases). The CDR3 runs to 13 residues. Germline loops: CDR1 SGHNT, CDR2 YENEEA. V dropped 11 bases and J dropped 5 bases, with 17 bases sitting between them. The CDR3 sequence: CAGTRGAVDTQYF. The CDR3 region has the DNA TGTGCCGGCACCAGGGGAGCGGTAGATACGCAGTATTTT.

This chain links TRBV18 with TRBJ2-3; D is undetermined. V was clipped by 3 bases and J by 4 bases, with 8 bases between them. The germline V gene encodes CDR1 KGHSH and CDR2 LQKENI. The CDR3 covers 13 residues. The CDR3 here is CASSPPTADTQYF. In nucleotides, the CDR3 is TGTGCCAGCTCACCTCCCACTGCAGATACGCAGTATTTT.